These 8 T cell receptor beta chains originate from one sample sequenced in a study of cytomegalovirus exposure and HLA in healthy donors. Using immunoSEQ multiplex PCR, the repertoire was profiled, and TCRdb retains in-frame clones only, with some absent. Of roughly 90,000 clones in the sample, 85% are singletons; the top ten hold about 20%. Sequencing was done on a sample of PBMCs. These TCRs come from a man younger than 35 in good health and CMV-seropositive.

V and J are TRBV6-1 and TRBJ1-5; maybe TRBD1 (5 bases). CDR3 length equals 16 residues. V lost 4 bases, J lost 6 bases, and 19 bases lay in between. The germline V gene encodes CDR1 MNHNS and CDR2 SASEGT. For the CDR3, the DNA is TGTGCCAGCAGTGTCCTCGGGGGATTAGAGGGTCAGCCCCAGCATTTT. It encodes CASSVLGGLEGQPQHF.

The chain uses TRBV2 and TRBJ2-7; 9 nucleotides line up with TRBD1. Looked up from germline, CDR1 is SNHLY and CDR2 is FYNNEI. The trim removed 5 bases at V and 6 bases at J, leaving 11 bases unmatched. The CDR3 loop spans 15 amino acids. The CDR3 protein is CASSLATGGRGEQYV. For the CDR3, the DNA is TGTGCCAGCAGTCTTGCCACAGGGGGCCGGGGCGAGCAGTACGTC.

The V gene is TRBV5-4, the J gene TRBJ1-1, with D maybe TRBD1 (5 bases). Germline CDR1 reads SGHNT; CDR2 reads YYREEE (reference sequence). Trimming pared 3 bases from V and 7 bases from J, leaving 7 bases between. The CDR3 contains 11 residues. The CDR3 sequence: CASSSGGEAFF. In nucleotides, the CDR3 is TGTGCCAGCAGCTCGGGGGGTGAAGCTTTCTTT.

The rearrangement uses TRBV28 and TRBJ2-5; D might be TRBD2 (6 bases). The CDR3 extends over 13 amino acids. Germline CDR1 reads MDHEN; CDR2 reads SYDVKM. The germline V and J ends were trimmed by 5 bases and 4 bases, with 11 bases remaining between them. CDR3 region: CASSVGTSETQYF. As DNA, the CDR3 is TGTGCCAGCAGTGTCGGGACTTCAGAGACCCAGTACTTC.

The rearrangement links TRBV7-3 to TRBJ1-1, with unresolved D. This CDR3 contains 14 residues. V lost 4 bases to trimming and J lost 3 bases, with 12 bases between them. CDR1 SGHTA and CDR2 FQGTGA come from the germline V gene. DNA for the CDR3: TGTGCCAGCAGCTCCACTTTCGGGGACACTGAAGCTTTCTTT. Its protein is CASSSTFGDTEAFF.

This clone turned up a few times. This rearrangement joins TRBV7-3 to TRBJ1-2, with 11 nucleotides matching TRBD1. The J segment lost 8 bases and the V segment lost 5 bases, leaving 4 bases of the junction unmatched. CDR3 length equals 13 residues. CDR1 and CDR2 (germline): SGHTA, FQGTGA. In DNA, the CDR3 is TGTGCCAGCAGCCCGGGACAGGGGGAAGGCTACACCTTC. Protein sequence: CASSPGQGEGYTF.

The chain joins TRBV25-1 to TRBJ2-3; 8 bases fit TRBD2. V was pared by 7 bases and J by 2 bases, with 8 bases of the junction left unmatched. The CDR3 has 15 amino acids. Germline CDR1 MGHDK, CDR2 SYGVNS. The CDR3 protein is CASTPAGVPTDTQYF. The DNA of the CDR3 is TGTGCCAGCACCCCAGCGGGAGTTCCCACAGATACGCAGTATTTT.

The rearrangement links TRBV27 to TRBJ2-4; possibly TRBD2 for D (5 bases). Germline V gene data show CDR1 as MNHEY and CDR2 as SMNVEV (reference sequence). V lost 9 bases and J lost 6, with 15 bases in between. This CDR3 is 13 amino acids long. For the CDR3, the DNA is TGTGCCAGTTCTGACCCCCTAGCAAACATTCAGTACTTC. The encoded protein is CASSDPLANIQYF.